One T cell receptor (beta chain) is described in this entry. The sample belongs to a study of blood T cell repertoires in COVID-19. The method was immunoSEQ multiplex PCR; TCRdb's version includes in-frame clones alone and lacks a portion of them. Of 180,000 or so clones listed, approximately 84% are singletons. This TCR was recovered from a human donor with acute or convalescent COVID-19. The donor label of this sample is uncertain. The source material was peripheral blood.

CDR3 sequence: CASSFTSGYSTPYEQYF. The CDR3, as DNA: TGTGCCAGCAGTTTTACTAGCGGTTACTCGACCCCCTACGAGCAGTACTTC. This chain links TRBV27 with TRBJ2-7; 8 nucleotides line up with TRBD2. V was pared by 3 bases and J by 2 bases, with 12 bases of the junction left unmatched. Germline values: CDR1 MNHEY, CDR2 SMNVEV (reference sequence). The CDR3 length is 17 residues.